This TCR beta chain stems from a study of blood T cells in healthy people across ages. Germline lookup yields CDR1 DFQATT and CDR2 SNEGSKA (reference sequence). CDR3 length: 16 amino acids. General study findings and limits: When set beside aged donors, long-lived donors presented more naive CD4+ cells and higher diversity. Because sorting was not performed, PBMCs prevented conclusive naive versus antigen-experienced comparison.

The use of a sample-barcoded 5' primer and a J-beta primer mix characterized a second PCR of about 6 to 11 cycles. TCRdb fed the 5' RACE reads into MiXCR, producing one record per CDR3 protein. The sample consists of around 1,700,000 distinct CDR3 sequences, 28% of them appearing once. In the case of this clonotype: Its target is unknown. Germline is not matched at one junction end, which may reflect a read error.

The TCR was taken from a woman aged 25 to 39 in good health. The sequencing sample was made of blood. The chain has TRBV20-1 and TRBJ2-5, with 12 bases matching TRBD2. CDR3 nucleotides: TGCAGTGTTAGAGACGGACTAGCGGGGCTACAAGAGACCCAGTACTTC. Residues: CSVRDGLAGLQETQYF.